The text below deals with one T cell receptor beta chain. Its antigen has not been determined. No per-base quality is available; no much larger clone lies one base away. Mismatch repair deficiency was established in every enrolled patient by polymerase chain reaction or immunohistochemistry. TCR sequencing was performed for a few patients who responded to pembrolizumab therapy. Pembrolizumab PD-1 blockade was prospectively tested in advanced mismatch repair-deficient cancers, regardless of tissue of origin, in the phase II trial. Serial peripheral blood T cell samples were collected before and at multiple times after starting PD-1 blockade. The timing of each blood sample was reported as weeks after the first dose of pembrolizumab. The CDR3 has 15 amino acids, counting the end cysteine and phenylalanine. Of the read, only the CDR3 DNA is kept; its 45 bases are in frame from base 1. Looking up the germline V gene yields CDR1 MDHEN and CDR2 SYDVKM. V is trimmed back by 3 bases and J by 6 bases, and the junction contains 8 bases that no gene match accounts for.

This entry belongs to a study of PD-1 blockade in mismatch repair-deficient tumors (dated by TCRdb to 2016 to 2017). About the study as a whole: Between late 2013 and September 2016, roughly 84 consecutive patients with over ten mismatch repair-deficient cancer types, all previously treated and progressing, were enrolled in the trial. Deep sequencing of TCR CDR3 regions was used to track tumor-associated T cell clones in peripheral blood of patients responding to PD-1 blockade.

Overall study results and their limits: Rapid expansion after pembrolizumab followed by contraction, generally before radiologic responses, was shown by tumor-resident clones, which were often undetectable in blood before treatment.

The library was obtained by the immunoSEQ multiplex PCR assay. TCRdb took this table from immuneACCESS and kept in-frame rearrangements with V and J called. Such tables lack part of the clones; where checked against another copy, unresolved V genes explain under half of the gap, and the rest is unexplained. The sample records 100,000 to 150,000 clones, 70% to 90% of which are singletons. Approximately 15% of the sample rests with the top ten. The rearrangement combines TRBV28 with TRBJ2-1; 7 bases in the middle match TRBD2. This clonotype was sampled from an adult with mismatch repair-deficient cancer. The starting material was peripheral blood, obtained 44 weeks after starting pembrolizumab. The nucleotides read TGTGCCAGCAGTTTTTTCGGAAGGGAGGGCAATGAGCAGTTCTTC. Its amino acids are CASSFFGREGNEQFF.